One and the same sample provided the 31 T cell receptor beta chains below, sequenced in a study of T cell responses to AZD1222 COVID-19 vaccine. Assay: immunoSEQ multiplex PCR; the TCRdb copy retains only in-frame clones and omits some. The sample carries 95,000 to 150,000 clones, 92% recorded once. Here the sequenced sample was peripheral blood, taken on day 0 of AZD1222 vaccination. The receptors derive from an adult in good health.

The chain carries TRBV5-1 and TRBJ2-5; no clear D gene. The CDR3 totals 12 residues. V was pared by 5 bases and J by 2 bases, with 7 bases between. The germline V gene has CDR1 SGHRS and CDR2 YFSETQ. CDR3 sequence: CASSEVQETQYF. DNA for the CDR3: TGCGCCAGCAGTGAGGTACAAGAGACCCAGTACTTC.

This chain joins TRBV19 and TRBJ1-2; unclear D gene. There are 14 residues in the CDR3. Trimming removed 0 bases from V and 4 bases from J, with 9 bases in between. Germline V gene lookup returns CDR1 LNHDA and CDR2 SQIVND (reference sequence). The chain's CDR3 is CASSIDRGSYGYTF. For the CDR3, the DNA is TGTGCCAGTAGTATAGATCGGGGAAGCTATGGCTACACCTTC.

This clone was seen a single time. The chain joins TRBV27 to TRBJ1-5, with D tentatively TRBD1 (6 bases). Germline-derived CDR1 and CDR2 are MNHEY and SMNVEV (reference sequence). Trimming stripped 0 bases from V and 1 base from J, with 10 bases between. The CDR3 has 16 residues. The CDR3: CASSLSGGASNQPQHF. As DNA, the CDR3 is TGTGCCAGCAGTTTATCTGGGGGGGCAAGCAATCAGCCCCAGCATTTT.

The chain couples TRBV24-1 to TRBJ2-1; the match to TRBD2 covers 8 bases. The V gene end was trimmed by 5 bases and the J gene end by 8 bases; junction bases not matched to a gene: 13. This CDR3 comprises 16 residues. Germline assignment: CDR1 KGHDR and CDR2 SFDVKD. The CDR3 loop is CATSGELSGSRDEQFF. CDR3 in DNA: TGTGCCACCAGTGGCGAATTGAGCGGGAGTAGGGATGAGCAGTTCTTC.

CDR3 DNA sequence: TGTGCCAGCAGTCCAGTTAGCTCCTACAATGAGCAGTTCTTC. Encoded protein: CASSPVSSYNEQFF. The rearrangement links TRBV28 to TRBJ2-1; unclear D gene. This CDR3 is built from 14 residues. The germline gives CDR1 MDHEN, CDR2 SYDVKM. Trimming removed 5 bases at V and 0 bases at J, with 8 bases between.

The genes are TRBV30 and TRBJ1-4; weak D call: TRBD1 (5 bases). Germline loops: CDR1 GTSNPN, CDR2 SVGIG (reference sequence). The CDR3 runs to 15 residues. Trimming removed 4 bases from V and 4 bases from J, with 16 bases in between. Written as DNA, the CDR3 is TGTGCCTGGACCGGGGTCGGGGGGTTTAATGAAAAACTGTTTTTT. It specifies CAWTGVGGFNEKLFF.

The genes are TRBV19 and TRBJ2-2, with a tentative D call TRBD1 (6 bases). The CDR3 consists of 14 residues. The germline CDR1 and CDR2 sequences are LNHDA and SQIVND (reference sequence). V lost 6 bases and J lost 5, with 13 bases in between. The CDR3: CASRGVGGTGELFF. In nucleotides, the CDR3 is TGTGCCAGTAGGGGAGTAGGGGGAACCGGGGAGCTGTTTTTT. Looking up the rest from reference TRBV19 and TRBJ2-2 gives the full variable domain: DGGITQSPKYLFRKEGQNVTLSCEQNLNHDAMYWYRQDPGQGLRLIYYSQIVNDFQKGDIAEGYSVSREKKESFPLTVTSAQKNPTAFYLCASRGVGGTGELFFGEGSRLTVL.

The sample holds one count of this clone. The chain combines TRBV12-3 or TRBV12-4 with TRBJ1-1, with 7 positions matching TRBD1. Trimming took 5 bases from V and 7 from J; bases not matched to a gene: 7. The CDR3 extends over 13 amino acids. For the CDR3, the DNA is TGTGCCAGCAGTCTCCCATACAGGGGTGAAGCTTTCTTT. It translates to CASSLPYRGEAFF.

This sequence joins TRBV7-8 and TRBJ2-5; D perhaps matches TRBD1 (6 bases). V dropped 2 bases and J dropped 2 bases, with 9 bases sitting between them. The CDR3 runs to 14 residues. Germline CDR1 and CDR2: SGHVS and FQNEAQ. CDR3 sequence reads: CASSLLTGQETQYF. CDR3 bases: TGTGCCAGCAGCTTACTGACAGGTCAAGAGACCCAGTACTTC.

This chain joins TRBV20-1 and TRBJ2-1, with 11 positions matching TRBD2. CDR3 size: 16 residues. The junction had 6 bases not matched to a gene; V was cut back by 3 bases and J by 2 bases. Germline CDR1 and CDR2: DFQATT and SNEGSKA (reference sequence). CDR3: CSASDSGREPYNEQFF. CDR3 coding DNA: TGCAGTGCTAGTGATAGCGGGAGGGAACCCTACAATGAGCAGTTCTTC.

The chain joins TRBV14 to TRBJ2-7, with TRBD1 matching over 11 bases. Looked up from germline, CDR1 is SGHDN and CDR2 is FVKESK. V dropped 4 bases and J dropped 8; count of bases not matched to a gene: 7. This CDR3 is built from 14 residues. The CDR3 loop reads CASSRTGGMMKQYF. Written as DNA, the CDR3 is TGTGCCAGCAGCCGGACAGGGGGCATGATGAAGCAGTACTTC.

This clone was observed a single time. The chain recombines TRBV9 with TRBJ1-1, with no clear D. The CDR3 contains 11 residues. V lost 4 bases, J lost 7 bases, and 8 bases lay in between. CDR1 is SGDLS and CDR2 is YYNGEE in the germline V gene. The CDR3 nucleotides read TGTGCCAGCAGCCCACAGATTGAAGCTTTCTTT. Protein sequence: CASSPQIEAFF.

The CDR3 DNA follows: TGTGCCAGCAGTTTAGGACAGGGGTGGGATCAGCCCCAGCATTTT. Translation: CASSLGQGWDQPQHF. The chain combines TRBV27 with TRBJ1-5; 9 bases line up with TRBD1. The CDR3 consists of 15 residues. Trimming took 2 bases from V and 5 from J; bases not matched to a gene: 4. The germline CDR1 and CDR2 sequences are MNHEY and SMNVEV (reference sequence).

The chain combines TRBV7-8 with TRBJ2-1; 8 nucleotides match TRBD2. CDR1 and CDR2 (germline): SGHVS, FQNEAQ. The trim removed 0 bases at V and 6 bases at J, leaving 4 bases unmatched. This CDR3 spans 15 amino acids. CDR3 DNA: TGTGCCAGCAGCTTAGCCTTAGCGGGGATCAATGAGCAGTTCTTC. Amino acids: CASSLALAGINEQFF.

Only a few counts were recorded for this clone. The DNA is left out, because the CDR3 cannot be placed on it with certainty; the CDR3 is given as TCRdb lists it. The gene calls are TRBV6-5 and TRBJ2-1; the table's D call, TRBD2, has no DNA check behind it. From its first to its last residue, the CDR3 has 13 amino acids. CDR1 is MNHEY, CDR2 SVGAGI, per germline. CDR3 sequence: CASSSLWGSGSVF.

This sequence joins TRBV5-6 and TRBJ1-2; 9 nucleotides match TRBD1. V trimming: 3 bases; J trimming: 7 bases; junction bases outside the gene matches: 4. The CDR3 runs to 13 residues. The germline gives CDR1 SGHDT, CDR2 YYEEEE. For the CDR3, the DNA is TGTGCCAGCAGCTCGACAGGGGGATTTGGCTACACCTTC. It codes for CASSSTGGFGYTF. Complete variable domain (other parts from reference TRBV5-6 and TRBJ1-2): DAGVTQSPTHLIKTRGQQVTLRCSPKSGHDTVSWYQQALGQGPQFIFQYYEEEERQRGNFPDRFSGHQFPNYSSELNVNALLLGDSALYLCASSSTGGFGYTFGSGTRLTVV.

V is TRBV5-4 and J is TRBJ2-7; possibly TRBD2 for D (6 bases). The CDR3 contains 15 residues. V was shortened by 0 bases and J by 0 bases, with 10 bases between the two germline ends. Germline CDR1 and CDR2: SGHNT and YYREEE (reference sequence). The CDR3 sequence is CASSLAGAPSYEQYF. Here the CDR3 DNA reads TGTGCCAGCAGCTTGGCGGGAGCCCCCTCCTACGAGCAGTACTTC.

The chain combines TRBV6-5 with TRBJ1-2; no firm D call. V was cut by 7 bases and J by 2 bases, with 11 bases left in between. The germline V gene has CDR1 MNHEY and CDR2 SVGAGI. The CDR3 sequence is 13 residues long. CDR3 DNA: TGTGCCAGCACCCAAGAGTGGAACTATGGCTACACCTTC. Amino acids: CASTQEWNYGYTF.

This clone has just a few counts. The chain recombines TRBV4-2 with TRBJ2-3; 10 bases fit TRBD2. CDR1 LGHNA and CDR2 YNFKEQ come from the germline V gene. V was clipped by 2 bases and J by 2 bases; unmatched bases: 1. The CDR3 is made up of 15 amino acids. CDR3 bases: TGTGCCAGCAGCCAACTAGCGGGAGACACAGATACGCAGTATTTT. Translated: CASSQLAGDTDTQYF.

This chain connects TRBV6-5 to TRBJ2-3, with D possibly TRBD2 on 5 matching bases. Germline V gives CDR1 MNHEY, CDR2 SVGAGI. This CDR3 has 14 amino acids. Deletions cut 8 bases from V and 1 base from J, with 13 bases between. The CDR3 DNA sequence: TGTGCCAGCTTTGGTGCGAGGGGCACAGATACGCAGTATTTT. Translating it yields CASFGARGTDTQYF.

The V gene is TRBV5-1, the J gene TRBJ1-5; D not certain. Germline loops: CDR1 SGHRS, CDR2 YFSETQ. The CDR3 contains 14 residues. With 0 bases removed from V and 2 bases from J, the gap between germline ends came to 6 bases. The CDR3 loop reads CASSLDWRNQPQHF. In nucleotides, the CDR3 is TGCGCCAGCAGCTTGGATTGGCGCAATCAGCCCCAGCATTTT.

CDR3 nucleotides: TGTGCCAGTAGTTCGATAGCGGGAGGGTACAATGAGCAGTTCTTC. Protein sequence: CASSSIAGGYNEQFF. The chain employs TRBV19 and TRBJ2-1, with 11 bases that match TRBD2. V dropped 5 bases and J dropped 4; count of bases not matched to a gene: 4. The CDR3 contains 15 residues. From germline, CDR1 is LNHDA and CDR2 SQIVND (reference sequence).

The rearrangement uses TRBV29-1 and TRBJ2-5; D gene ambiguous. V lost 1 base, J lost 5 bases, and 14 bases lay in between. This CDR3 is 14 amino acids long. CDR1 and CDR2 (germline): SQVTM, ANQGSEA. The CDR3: CSVEGSWQDETQYF. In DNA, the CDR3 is TGCAGCGTTGAAGGCAGCTGGCAGGATGAGACCCAGTACTTC. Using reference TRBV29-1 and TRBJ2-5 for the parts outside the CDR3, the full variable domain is SAVISQKPSRDICQRGTSLTIQCQVDSQVTMMFWYRQQPGQSLTLIATANQGSEATYESGFVIDKFPISRPNLTFSTLTVSNMSPEDSSIYLCSVEGSWQDETQYFGPGTRLLVL.

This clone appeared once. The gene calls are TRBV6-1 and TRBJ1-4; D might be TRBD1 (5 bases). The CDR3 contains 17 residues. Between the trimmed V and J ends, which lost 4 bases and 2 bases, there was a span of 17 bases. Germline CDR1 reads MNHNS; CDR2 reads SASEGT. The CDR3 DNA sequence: TGTGCCAGCAGTGCGTCAGGGCGGTTTATGACTAATGAAAAACTGTTTTTT. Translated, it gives CASSASGRFMTNEKLFF.

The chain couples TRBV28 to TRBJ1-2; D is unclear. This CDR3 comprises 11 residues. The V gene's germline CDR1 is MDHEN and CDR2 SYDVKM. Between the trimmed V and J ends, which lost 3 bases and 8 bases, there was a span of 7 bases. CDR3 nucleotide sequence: TGTGCCAGCAGTTTTTTTGGGGGCTACACCTTC. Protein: CASSFFGGYTF.

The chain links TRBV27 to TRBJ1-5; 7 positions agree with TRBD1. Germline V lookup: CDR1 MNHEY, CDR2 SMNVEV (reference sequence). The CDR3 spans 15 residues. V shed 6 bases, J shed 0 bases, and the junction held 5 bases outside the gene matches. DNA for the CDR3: TGTGCCAGCAGATCCACAGGGGTTAGCAATCAGCCCCAGCATTTT. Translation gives CASRSTGVSNQPQHF.

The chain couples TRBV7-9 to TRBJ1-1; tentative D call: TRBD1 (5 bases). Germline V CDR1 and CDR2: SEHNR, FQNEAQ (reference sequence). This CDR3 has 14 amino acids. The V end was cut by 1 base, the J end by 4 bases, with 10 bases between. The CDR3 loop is CASSLGGDGTEAFF. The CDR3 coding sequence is TGTGCCAGCAGCTTAGGGGGGGATGGCACTGAAGCTTTCTTT.

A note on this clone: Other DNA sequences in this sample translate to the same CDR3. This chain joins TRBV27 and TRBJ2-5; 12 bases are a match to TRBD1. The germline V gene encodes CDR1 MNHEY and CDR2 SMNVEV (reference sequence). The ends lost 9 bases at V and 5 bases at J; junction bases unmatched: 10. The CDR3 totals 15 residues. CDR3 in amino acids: CASSTGTGGVETQYF. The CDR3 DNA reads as TGTGCCAGTAGTACCGGGACAGGGGGCGTGGAGACCCAGTACTTC.

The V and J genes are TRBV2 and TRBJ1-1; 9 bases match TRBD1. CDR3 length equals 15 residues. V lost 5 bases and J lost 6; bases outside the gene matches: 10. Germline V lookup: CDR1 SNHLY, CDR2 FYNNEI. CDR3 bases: TGTGCCAGCAGTCTTGAGGGACAGGGTGTCTCTGAAGCTTTCTTT. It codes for CASSLEGQGVSEAFF.

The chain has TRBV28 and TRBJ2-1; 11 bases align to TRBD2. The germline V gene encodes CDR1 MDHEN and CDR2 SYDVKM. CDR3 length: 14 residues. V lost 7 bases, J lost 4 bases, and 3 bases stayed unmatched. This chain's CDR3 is CASKGLADYNEQFF. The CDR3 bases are TGTGCCAGCAAGGGACTAGCGGATTACAATGAGCAGTTCTTC.

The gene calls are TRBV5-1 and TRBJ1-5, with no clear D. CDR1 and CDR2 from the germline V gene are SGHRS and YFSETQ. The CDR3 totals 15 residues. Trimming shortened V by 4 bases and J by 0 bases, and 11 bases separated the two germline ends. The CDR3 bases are TGCGCCAGCAGCCCGGGGTCGGGTAGCAATCAGCCCCAGCATTTT. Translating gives CASSPGSGSNQPQHF.